The present TCR beta chain was sequenced within a study of T cells after yellow fever vaccination. On the study more broadly: Fractions containing few cells were prepared with SMART-Seq v4 Ultra Low Input.

Study-wide points: Only a small proportion of the clonotypes turned up in both the CD4 and the CD8 compartments, likely arising from convergent recombination.

There are 17 residues in the CDR3. Trimming removed 3 bases from V and 0 bases from J, with 12 bases in between. Looked up from germline, CDR1 is MGHDK and CDR2 is SYGVNS. This clonotype was seen ten or more times. What it recognizes is unknown. TCRdb re-derived calls from the 5' RACE reads in MiXCR, one entry per CDR3 protein. The sample holds more than 300,000 distinct CDR3 sequences, around 11% seen once. This TCR was sampled from a man between 18 and 35 years old who received the YFV17D yellow fever vaccine. This sample comprised CD4+ T cells sorted from PBMCs, obtained 45 days after the yellow fever booster vaccination. The V call is TRBV25-1, the J call TRBJ1-6, with D perhaps TRBD1 (5 bases). CDR3 protein: CASSDTKGSSYNSPLHF. CDR3 in DNA: TGTGCCAGCAGTGATACGAAGGGGAGCTCCTATAATTCACCCCTCCACTTT.